The clone carrying this TCR beta chain was recorded once. How the authors handled the data: Nucleated cell number was recorded as an estimate derived from reference gene primer amplification. Clones were read by immunoSEQ multiplex PCR, and TCRdb kept only the in-frame ones, dropping some. The V and J calls and clone size come from that table; D and trimming were worked out from the DNA. The sample holds 100,000 to 150,000 clones, around 81% seen once. The sample originates from a study of blood T cell repertoires in COVID-19. Study as a whole: Samples of COVID-19 (acute and convalescent) were obtained from the United States, Italy and Spain. PBMCs, B-cell-depleted T cells, or T cells were the source of the cDNA or gDNA that made up the material.

Deletions cut 7 bases from V and 1 base from J, with 14 bases between. CDR1 and CDR2 (germline): MNHEY, SVGAGI. CDR3 length: 14 residues. The sequenced material came from peripheral blood. The sequence derives from a woman in her forties or fifties with acute or convalescent COVID-19. V is TRBV6-5 and J is TRBJ2-7, with D maybe TRBD2 (5 bases). CDR3 loop: CASTGLHSSYEQYF. For the CDR3, the DNA is TGTGCCAGCACCGGACTGCACTCTTCCTACGAGCAGTACTTC.